This TCR beta chain was observed in a study of OX40 agonist ivuxolimab in advanced cancers. Background for the entire study: The costimulatory receptor OX40 (CD134) was targeted by ivuxolimab, a fully human IgG2 agonistic monoclonal antibody. Intravenous ivuxolimab was administered to patients every 2 weeks at six dose levels: 0.01, 0.1, 0.3, 1.5, 3 and 10 mg/kg. Of the approximately 50 dose-escalation patients, hepatocellular carcinoma was present in about 19, melanoma in roughly 15, renal cell carcinoma in 9 and head and neck cancer in 9. In the dose-escalation cohort, over 65% of patients were male, and the mean age was around 60 years, with a range of roughly 20 to 80. Patients were allowed to have had prior anti-PD-1, anti-PD-L1 or anti-CTLA-4 therapy, and roughly 40% of the dose-escalation patients had previously received checkpoint inhibitors. Partial responses occurred in three dose-escalation patients: two with cutaneous melanoma and one with hepatocellular carcinoma. Peripheral TCRbeta sequencing aimed to test whether ivuxolimab altered TCR sequence diversity and caused clonal T-cell expansion. The monotherapy dose-escalation portion (N of about 49 patients) of the phase I ivuxolimab trial is reported in the paper.

The trial excluded patients who had a history of autoimmune disease or were on systemic immunosuppression. In every dose cohort, peripheral blood was drawn for TCR sequencing at baseline, cycle 4 day 1, and cycle 7 day 1. Samples were obtained from an open-label, multicenter, first-in-human phase I dose-escalation trial of ivuxolimab. Adults with locally advanced or metastatic melanoma, renal cell, hepatocellular, or head and neck squamous cell carcinoma were enrolled in the trial. Before TCR sequencing, CD4+ and CD8+ T cells were separately sorted from peripheral blood. Overall study outcomes, separate from this receptor: At doses from 0.1 to 3.0 mg/kg, clonal expansion was seen in both CD4+ and CD8+ blood T cells between baseline and week 6. Low levels of normalized T-cell clonal expansion were also shown by some nonresponding patients. On average, CD8+ T cells showed more expanded clones than CD4+ T cells after ivuxolimab. Partial responders in the 0.1-3.0 mg/kg groups had among the lowest normalized peripheral clonal expansion, especially among CD8+ T cells. Which antigens the clonally expanded peripheral T cells were specific for was not determined.

Relative to germline, V is missing 5 bases and J is missing 0 bases, with 3 bases of the junction outside any gene match. The CDR3 goes from the cysteine to the phenylalanine over 15 residues. Just the 45-base CDR3 DNA is kept, in frame starting at base 1. According to the germline V gene (reference sequence), CDR1 reads MNHNY and CDR2 reads SVGAGI. Genomic DNA was extracted from sorted cells for sequencing of the TCRbeta CDR3 region. TCRbeta CDR3 regions were sequenced using the immunoSEQ Assay. TCRdb retrieved this table from immuneACCESS and kept in-frame rearrangements only. Not all clones are present; in checked studies, unresolved V genes account for under half, and no reason is known for the remainder. This sample gives around 86,000 clones in total; roughly 90% of them show up just once. Together, the top ten hold approximately 0.38% of the sample. On this clone itself: The specificity of this receptor is unknown. No base quality values were provided; no much bigger clone lies one nucleotide off.

The TCR sequence derives from an adult with an advanced solid tumor such as melanoma, head and neck, liver or kidney cancer. The rearrangement joined TRBV6-6 to TRBJ2-7; 11 central nucleotides agree with TRBD2. Specimen: CD4+ or CD8+ T cells sorted from blood, collected in a trial of the OX40 agonist ivuxolimab. The DNA sequence is as follows: TGTGCCAGCAGTCAAGGGACTAGCGGCTCCTACGAGCAGTACTTC. Its protein is CASSQGTSGSYEQYF.